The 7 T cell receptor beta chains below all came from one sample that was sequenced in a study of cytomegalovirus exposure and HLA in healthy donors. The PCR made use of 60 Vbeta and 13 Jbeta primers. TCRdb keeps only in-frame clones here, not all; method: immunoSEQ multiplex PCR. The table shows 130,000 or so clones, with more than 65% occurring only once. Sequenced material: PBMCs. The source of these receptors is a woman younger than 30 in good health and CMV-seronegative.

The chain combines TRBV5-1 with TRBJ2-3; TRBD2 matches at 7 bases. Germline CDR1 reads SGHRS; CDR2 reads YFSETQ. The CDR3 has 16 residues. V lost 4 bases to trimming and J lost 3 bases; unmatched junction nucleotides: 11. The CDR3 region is CASSATGGSLTDTQYF. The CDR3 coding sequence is TGCGCCAGCAGCGCTACCGGGGGGAGTTTGACAGATACGCAGTATTTT.

CDR3 nucleotide sequence: TGTGCCAGCAGCGCCCGGGAGACCTACAATGAGCAGTTCTTC. This translates into CASSARETYNEQFF. The chain employs TRBV7-9 and TRBJ2-1; D is possibly TRBD2 (6 bases). Trimming removed 5 bases from V and 2 bases from J, with 10 bases in between. The CDR3 totals 14 residues. Germline CDR1 reads SEHNR; CDR2 reads FQNEAQ (reference sequence).

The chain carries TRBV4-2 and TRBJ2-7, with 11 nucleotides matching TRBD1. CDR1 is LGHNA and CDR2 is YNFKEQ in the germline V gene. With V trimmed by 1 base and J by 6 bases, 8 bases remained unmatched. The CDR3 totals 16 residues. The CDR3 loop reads CASSQAEGDRGSEQYF. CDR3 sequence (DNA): TGTGCCAGCAGCCAAGCGGAGGGGGACAGGGGGTCCGAGCAGTACTTC.

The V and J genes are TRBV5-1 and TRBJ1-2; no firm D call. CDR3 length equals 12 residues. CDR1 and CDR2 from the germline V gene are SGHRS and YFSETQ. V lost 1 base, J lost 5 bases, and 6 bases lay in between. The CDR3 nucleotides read TGCGCCAGCAGCTTGTACTCTTATGGCTACACCTTC. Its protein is CASSLYSYGYTF.

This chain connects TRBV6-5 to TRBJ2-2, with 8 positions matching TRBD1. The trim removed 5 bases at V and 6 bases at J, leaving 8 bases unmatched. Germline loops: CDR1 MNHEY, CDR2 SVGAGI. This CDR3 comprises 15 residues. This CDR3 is CASSRQGRRSGELFF. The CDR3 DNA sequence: TGTGCCAGCAGTCGACAGGGGAGAAGGTCCGGGGAGCTGTTTTTT.

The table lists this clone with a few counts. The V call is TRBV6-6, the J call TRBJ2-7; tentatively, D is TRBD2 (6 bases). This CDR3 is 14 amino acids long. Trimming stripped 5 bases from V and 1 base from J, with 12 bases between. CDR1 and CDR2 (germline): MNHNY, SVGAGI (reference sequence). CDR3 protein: CASSRPGTSYEQYF. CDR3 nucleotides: TGTGCCAGCAGTCGACCCGGGACTTCCTACGAGCAGTACTTC.

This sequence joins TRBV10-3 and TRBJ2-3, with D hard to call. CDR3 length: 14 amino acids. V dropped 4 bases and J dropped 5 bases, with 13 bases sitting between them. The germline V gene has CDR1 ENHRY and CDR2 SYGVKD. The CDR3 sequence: CAISGAGSEDTQYF. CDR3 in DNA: TGTGCCATCAGTGGGGCTGGATCGGAAGATACGCAGTATTTT.